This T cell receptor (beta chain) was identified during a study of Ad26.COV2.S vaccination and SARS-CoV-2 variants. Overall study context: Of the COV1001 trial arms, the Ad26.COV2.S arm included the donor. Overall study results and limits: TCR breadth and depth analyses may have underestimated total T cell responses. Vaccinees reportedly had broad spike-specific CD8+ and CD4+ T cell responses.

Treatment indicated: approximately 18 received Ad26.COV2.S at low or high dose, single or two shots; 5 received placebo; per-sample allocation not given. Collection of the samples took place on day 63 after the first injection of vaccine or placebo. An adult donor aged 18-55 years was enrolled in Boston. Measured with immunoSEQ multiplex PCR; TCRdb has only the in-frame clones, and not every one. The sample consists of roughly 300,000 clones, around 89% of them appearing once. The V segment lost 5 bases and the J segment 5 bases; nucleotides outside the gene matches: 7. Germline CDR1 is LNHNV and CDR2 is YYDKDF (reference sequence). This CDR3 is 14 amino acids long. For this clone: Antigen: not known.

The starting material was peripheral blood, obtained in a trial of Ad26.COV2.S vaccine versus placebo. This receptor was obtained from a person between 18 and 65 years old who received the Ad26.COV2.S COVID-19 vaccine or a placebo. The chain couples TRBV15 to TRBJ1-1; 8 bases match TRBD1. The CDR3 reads CATSSRTGRTEAFF. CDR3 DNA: TGTGCCACCAGCTCCAGGACAGGGCGAACTGAAGCTTTCTTT.